This T cell receptor (beta chain) was observed in a study of post-analysis software for immune sequencing data. Study-level background: Some patients lacked subtype; others had relapsing-remitting, secondary progressive or progressive-relapsing disease.

V gave up 4 bases and J gave up 10 bases, with 27 bases separating them. Germline V gene data show CDR1 as MGHRA and CDR2 as YSYEKL. The CDR3 spans 17 residues. Study-wide findings and caveats: Four or five TRBV segments, TRBV5-6, TRBV5-1 and TRBV20-1 among them, were found more frequent in patients than controls. Analysis by F measure revealed that same-batch samples clustered strongly together. In multiple sclerosis, normalized Chao1 diversity was significantly below that of controls.

Prepared libraries of TCR beta cDNA carried unique molecular identifiers. TCRdb recomputed calls from the PCR reads with MiXCR, one row per CDR3 protein. Among a few hundred thousand distinct CDR3 sequences listed, roughly 30% were seen once. This clonotype was observed at least ten times. What it recognizes is unknown. The receptor was derived from a girl aged 10 to 17 with multiple sclerosis. Source material: blood. The V call is TRBV4-1, the J call TRBJ2-3; tentative D call: TRBD2 (6 bases). CDR3 bases: TGCGCCAGCAGCCCCGAGACAAGGAGACTAGTCCCTATGGCGCAGTATTTT. Protein sequence: CASSPETRRLVPMAQYF.